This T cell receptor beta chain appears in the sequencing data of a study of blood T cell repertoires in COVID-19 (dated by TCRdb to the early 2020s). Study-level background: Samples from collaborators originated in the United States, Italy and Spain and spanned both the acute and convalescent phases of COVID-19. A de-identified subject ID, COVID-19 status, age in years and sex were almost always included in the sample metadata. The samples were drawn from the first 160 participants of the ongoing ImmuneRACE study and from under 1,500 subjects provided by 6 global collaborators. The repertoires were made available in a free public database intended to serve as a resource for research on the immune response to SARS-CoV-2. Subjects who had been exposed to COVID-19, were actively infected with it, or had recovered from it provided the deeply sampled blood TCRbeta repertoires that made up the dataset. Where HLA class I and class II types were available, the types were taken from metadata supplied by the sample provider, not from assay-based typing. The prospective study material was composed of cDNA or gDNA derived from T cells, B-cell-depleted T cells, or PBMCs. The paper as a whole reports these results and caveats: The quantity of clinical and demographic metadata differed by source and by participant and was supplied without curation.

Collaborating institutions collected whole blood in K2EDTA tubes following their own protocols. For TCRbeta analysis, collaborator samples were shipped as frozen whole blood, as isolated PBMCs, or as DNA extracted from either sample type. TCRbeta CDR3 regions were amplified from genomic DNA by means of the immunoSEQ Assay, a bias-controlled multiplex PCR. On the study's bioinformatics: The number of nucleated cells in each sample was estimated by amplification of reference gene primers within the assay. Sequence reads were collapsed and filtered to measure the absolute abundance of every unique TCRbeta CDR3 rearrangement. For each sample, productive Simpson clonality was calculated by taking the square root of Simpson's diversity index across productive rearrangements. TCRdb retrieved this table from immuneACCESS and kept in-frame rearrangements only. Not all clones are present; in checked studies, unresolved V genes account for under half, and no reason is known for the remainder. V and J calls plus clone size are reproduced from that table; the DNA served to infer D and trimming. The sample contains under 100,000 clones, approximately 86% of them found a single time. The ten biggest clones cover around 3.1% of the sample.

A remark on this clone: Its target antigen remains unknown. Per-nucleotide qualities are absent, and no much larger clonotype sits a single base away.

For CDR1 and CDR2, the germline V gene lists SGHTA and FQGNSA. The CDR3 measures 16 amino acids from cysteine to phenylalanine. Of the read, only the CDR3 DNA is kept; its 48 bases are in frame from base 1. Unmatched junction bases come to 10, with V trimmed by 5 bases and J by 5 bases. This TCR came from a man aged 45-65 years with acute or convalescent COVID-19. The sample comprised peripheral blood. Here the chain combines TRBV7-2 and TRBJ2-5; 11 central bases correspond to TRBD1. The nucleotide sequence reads TGTGCCAGCAGCCAAAGGCGGACAGGGGGCTTGGAGACCCAGTACTTC. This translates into CASSQRRTGGLETQYF.